One and the same sample provided the 2 T cell receptor beta chains below, sequenced in a study of blood T cell repertoires in COVID-19. Only in-frame clones appear in the TCRdb table, and some are missing; sequencing was by immunoSEQ multiplex PCR. This table holds about 260,000 clones, 75% to 95% found once. Material for sequencing was peripheral blood. These TCRs come from a person in their late teens or twenties with COVID-19, enrolled during active disease.

This clone was observed a single time. The chain employs TRBV7-9 and TRBJ2-5; 8 nucleotides match TRBD1. The ends lost 6 bases at V and 3 bases at J; junction bases unmatched: 9. The CDR3 extends over 15 amino acids. The germline V gene has CDR1 SEHNR and CDR2 FQNEAQ (reference sequence). CDR3 coding DNA: TGTGCCAGCAGATATATCGCGGGACAGGAAGAGACCCAGTACTTC. It codes for CASRYIAGQEETQYF.

The rearrangement uses TRBV29-1 and TRBJ2-7; D ambiguous. Germline V gene lookup returns CDR1 SQVTM and CDR2 ANQGSEA. This CDR3 has 11 residues. V was clipped by 7 bases and J by 3 bases, with 10 bases between them. DNA of the CDR3: TGCAGCGCCGAGGAAAACTACGAGCAGTACTTC. Amino acid sequence: CSAEENYEQYF.